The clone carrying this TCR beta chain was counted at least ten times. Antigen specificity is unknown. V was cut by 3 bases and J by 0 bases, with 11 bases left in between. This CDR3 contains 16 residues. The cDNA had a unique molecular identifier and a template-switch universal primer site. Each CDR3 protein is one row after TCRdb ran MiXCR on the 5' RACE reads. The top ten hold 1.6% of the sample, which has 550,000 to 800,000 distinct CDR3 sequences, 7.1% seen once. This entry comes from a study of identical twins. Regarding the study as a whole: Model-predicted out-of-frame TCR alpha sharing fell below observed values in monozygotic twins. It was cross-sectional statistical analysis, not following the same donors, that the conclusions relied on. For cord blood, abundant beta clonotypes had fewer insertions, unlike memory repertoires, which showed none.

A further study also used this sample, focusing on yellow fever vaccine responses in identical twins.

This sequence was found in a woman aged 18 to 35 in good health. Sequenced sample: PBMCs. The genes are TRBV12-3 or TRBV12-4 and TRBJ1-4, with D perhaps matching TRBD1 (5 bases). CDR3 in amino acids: CASSFPGRPTNEKLFF. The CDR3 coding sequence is TGTGCCAGCAGTTTTCCAGGGAGACCAACTAATGAAAAACTGTTTTTT.